This entry lists 9 T cell receptor beta chains sequenced from one sample in a study of T cells after posttransplantation cyclophosphamide listed by TCRdb under 2016. Library construction relied on the immunoSEQ multiplex PCR assay. TCRdb carries this immuneACCESS record with in-frame sequences only. Its versions omit some clonotypes, under half of them owing to an unresolved V gene in the studies checked, with the rest unexplained. Across this sample, around 35,000 clones were tabulated and none appeared just once. The top ten hold about 1.2% of the sample. Specimen: PBMCs. These receptor sequences come from a girl aged 10-17 years in good health, CMV-negative, and a related stem cell transplant donor.

This clone has more than one count but fewer than ten. This sequence joins TRBV30 and TRBJ1-2; D gene ambiguous. This CDR3 comprises 11 residues. V lost 5 bases and J 5 bases, leaving 9 bases between the germline ends. Germline CDR1 reads GTSNPN; CDR2 reads SVGIG (reference sequence). CDR3: CAWGRRYGYTF. The CDR3 DNA is TGTGCCTGGGGCAGGCGATATGGCTACACCTTC.

This clone came up many times. The chain is built from TRBV6-5 and TRBJ2-7; D unresolved. Germline V gives CDR1 MNHEY, CDR2 SVGAGI. V dropped 6 bases and J dropped 6 bases, with 18 bases sitting between them. This CDR3 is built from 14 residues. The CDR3 DNA follows: TGTGCCAGCAGGACCGTCTTCATACGAGGCGAGCAGTACTTC. It codes for CASRTVFIRGEQYF.

This clone was seen a handful of times. The chain links TRBV30 to TRBJ2-5, with D unresolved. The J call may not be correct, given that the DNA end is closer to TRBJ2-7. This CDR3 is 11 amino acids long. The germline gives CDR1 GTSNPN, CDR2 SVGIG (reference sequence). The CDR3 loop is CAWSPGYEQYF. CDR3 nucleotide sequence: TGTGCCTGGAGCCCAGGCTACGAGCAGTACTTC.

Many counts were recorded for this clone. V usage is TRBV13 and J usage is TRBJ1-3, with D possibly being TRBD1 (6 bases). The CDR3 consists of 16 residues. The ends were cut back, 3 bases at V and 7 bases at J, with 19 bases in the middle. Germline CDR1 is PRHDT and CDR2 is FYEKMQ (reference sequence). CDR3 bases: TGTGCCAGCAGCTTTTCAGAGGGGGATTTGCGGAACACCATATATTTT. Amino acids: CASSFSEGDLRNTIYF. Combining the CDR3 with reference TRBV13 and TRBJ1-3 gives the whole variable domain AAGVIQSPRHLIKEKRETATLKCYPIPRHDTVYWYQQGPGQDPQFLISFYEKMQSDKGSIPDRFSAQQFSDYHSELNMSSLELGDSALYFCASSFSEGDLRNTIYFGEGSWLTVV.

This clone has only a few counts. The genes are TRBV6-1 and TRBJ1-6; 9 nucleotides agree with TRBD1. CDR3 size: 16 residues. The germline V gene has CDR1 MNHNS and CDR2 SASEGT. The V segment lost 3 bases and the J segment 12 bases; nucleotides outside the gene matches: 12. The CDR3 sequence: CASSERQGEYGKPLHF. The CDR3 region has the DNA TGTGCCAGCAGTGAGAGACAGGGGGAGTATGGGAAACCCCTCCACTTT.

This clone came up many times. The genes are TRBV19 and TRBJ2-7; 7 nucleotides agree with TRBD1. The CDR3 covers 18 residues. The germline CDR1 and CDR2 sequences are LNHDA and SQIVND (reference sequence). V trimming: 6 bases; J trimming: 2 bases; junction bases outside the gene matches: 19. CDR3 region: CASSVSTEDRDNTYEQYF. In nucleotides, the CDR3 is TGTGCCAGTAGCGTATCTACTGAAGACAGGGACAATACCTACGAGCAGTACTTC.

This clone was seen at least ten times. The chain links TRBV11-2 to TRBJ2-7; D is possibly TRBD1 (6 bases). This CDR3 is 18 amino acids long. CDR1 is SGHAT, CDR2 FQNNGV, per germline. V lost 2 bases and J lost 2, with 22 bases in between. The CDR3 coding sequence is TGTGCCAGCAGCTTACCTGCTTTGTGGGACAAGGAGCCCTACGAGCAGTACTTC. Translation gives CASSLPALWDKEPYEQYF.

The sample holds many counts of this clone. The gene calls are TRBV7-9 and TRBJ2-3, with 7 bases fitting TRBD1. CDR3 size: 15 residues. The junction had 9 bases not matched to a gene; V was cut back by 5 bases and J by 4 bases. Germline-derived CDR1 and CDR2 are SEHNR and FQNEAQ (reference sequence). DNA of the CDR3: TGTGCCAGCAGCCCAGGCATAGGGGGCGCAGATACGCAGTATTTT. Amino acid sequence: CASSPGIGGADTQYF.

This clone was seen ten or more times. The rearrangement uses TRBV28 and TRBJ2-7; 7 bases agree with TRBD1. V trimming: 4 bases; J trimming: 3 bases; junction bases outside the gene matches: 3. The CDR3 is 13 amino acids. Germline assignment: CDR1 MDHEN and CDR2 SYDVKM. For the CDR3, the DNA is TGTGCCAGCAGTTGGGGACAGAACTACGAGCAGTACTTC. Translation gives CASSWGQNYEQYF. The variable domain in full, completed from reference TRBV28 and TRBJ2-7, reads DVKVTQSSRYLVKRTGEKVFLECVQDMDHENMFWYRQDPGLGLRLIYFSYDVKMKEKGDIPEGYSVSREKKERFSLILESASTNQTSMYLCASSWGQNYEQYFGPGTRLTVT.